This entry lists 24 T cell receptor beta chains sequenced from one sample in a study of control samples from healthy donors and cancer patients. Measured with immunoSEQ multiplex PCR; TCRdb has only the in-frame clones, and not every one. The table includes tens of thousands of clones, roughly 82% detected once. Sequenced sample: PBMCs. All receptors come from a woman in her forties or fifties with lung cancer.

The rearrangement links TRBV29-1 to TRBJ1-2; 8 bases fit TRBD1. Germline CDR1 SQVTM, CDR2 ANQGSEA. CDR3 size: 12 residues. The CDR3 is CSGVQGDYGYTF. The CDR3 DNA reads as TGCAGTGGAGTACAGGGGGACTATGGCTACACCTTC.

The CDR3 DNA follows: TGTGCCAGCAGTGAAGGTGCATCAAGGCAGCCCCAGCATTTT. Translation: CASSEGASRQPQHF. The J gene is TRBJ1-5, the V gene TRBV6-1; D gene uncertain. With 1 base removed from V and 7 bases from J, the gap between germline ends came to 11 bases. CDR1 and CDR2 (germline): MNHNS, SASEGT. The CDR3 contains 14 residues.

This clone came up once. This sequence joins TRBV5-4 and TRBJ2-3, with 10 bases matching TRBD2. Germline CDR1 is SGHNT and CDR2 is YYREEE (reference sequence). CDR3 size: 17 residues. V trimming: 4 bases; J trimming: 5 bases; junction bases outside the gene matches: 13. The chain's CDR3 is CASSQSSGGGIGDTQYF. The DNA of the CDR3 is TGTGCCAGCAGCCAATCTAGCGGGGGCGGCATTGGAGATACGCAGTATTTT.

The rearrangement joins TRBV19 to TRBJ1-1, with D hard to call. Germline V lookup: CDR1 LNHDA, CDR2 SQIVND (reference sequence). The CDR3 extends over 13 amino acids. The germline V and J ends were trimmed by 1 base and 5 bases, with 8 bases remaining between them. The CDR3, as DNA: TGTGCCAGTAGTATAGCCCGGAGAACTGAAGCTTTCTTT. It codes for CASSIARRTEAFF. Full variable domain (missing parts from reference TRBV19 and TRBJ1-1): DGGITQSPKYLFRKEGQNVTLSCEQNLNHDAMYWYRQDPGQGLRLIYYSQIVNDFQKGDIAEGYSVSREKKESFPLTVTSAQKNPTAFYLCASSIARRTEAFFGQGTRLTVV.

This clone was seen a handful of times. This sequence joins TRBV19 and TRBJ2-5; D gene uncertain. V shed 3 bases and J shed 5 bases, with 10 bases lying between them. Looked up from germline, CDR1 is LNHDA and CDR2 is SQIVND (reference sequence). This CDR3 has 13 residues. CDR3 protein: CASSIDFWETQYF. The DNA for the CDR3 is TGTGCCAGTAGTATCGACTTTTGGGAGACCCAGTACTTC.

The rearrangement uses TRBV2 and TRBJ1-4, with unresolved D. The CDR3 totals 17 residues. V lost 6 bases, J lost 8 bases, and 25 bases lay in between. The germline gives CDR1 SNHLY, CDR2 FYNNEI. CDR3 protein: CASSDDEDGRSSEKLFF. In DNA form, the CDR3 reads TGTGCCAGCAGCGACGACGAGGACGGACGATCATCAGAAAAACTGTTTTTT. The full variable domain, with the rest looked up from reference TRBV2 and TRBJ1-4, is EPEVTQTPSHQVTQMGQEVILRCVPISNHLYFYWYRQILGQKVEFLVSFYNNEISEKSEIFDDQFSVERPDGSNFTLKIRSTKLEDSAMYFCASSDDEDGRSSEKLFFGSGTQLSVL.

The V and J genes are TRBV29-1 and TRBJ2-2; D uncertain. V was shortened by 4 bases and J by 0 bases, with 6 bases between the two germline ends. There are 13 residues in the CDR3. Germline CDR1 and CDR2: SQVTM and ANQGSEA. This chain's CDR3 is CSVGVANTGELFF. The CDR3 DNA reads TGCAGCGTTGGAGTCGCGAACACCGGGGAGCTGTTTTTT.

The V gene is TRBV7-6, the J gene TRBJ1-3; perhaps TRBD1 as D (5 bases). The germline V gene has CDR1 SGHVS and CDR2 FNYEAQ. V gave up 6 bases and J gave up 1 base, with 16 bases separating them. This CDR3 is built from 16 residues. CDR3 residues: CASSLLSGQSGNTIYF. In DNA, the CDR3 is TGTGCCAGCAGTCTTTTGTCAGGGCAATCTGGAAACACCATATATTTT.

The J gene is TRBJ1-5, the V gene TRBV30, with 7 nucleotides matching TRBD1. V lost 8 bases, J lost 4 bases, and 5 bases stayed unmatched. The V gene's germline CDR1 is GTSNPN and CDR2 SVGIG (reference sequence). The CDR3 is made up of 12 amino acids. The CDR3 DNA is TGTGCCGTTGACAGGGCGAATCAGCCCCAGCATTTT. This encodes CAVDRANQPQHF.

The CDR3 reads CASSPGGRVRGYTF. The CDR3 DNA is TGTGCCAGCAGCCCGGGGGGGAGGGTGAGGGGCTACACCTTC. The J gene is TRBJ1-2, the V gene TRBV27; a weak D match, TRBD1 (5 bases). CDR3 length: 14 residues. Between the trimmed V and J ends, which lost 6 bases and 8 bases, there was a span of 19 bases. CDR1 MNHEY and CDR2 SMNVEV come from the germline V gene (reference sequence).

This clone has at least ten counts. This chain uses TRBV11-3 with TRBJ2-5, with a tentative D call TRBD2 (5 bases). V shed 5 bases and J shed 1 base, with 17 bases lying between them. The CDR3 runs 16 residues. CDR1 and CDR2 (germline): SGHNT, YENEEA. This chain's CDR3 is CASSPFRGGIQETQYF. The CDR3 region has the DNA TGTGCCAGCAGCCCCTTCCGGGGTGGGATCCAAGAGACCCAGTACTTC.

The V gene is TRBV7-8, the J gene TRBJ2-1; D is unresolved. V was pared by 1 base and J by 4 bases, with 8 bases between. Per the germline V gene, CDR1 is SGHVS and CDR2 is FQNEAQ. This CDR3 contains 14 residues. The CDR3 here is CASSLGTAYNEQFF. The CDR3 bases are TGTGCCAGCAGCTTAGGGACGGCTTACAATGAGCAGTTCTTC.

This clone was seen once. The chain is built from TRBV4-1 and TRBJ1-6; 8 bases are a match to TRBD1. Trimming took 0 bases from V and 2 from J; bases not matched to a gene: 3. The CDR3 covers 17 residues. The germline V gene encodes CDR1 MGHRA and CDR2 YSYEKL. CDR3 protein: CASSQDQGAAYNSPLHF. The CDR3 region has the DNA TGCGCCAGCAGCCAAGATCAGGGGGCGGCCTATAATTCACCCCTCCACTTT.

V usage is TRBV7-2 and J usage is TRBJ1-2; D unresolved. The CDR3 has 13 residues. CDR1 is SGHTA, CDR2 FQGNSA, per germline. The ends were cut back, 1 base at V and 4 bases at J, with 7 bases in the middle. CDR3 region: CASSLVGGYGYTF. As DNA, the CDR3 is TGTGCCAGCAGCTTAGTCGGCGGCTATGGCTACACCTTC.

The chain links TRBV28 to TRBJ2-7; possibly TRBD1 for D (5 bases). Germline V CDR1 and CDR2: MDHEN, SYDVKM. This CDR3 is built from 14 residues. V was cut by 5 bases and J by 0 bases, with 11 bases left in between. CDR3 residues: CASSPWGTSYEQYF. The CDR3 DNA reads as TGTGCCAGCAGTCCATGGGGCACCTCCTACGAGCAGTACTTC.

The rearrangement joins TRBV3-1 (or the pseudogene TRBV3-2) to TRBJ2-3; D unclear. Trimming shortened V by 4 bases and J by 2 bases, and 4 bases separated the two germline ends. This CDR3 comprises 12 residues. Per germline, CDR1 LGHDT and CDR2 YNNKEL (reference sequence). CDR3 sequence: CASSLSTDTQYF. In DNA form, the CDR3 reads TGTGCCAGCAGCCTCTCCACAGATACGCAGTATTTT.

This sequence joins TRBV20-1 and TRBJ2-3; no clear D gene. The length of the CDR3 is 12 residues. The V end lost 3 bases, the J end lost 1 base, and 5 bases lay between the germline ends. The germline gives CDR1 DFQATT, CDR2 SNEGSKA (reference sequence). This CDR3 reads CSASPGTDTQYF. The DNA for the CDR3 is TGCAGTGCTAGTCCAGGCACAGATACGCAGTATTTT.

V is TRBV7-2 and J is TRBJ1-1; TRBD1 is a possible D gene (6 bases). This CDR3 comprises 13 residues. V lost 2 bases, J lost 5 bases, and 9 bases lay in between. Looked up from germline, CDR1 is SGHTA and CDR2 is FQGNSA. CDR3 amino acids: CASSLRGGTEAFF. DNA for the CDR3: TGTGCCAGCAGCTTAAGGGGGGGTACTGAAGCTTTCTTT. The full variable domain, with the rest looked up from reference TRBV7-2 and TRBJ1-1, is GAGVSQSPSNKVTEKGKDVELRCDPISGHTALYWYRQSLGQGLEFLIYFQGNSAPDKSGLPSDRFSAERTGGSVSTLTIQRTQQEDSAVYLCASSLRGGTEAFFGQGTRLTVV.

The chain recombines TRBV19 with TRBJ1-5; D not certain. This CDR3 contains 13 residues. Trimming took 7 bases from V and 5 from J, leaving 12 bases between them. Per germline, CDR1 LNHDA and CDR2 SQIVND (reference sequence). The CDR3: CASNAQAYQPQHF. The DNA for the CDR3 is TGTGCCAGTAACGCGCAGGCCTATCAGCCCCAGCATTTT.

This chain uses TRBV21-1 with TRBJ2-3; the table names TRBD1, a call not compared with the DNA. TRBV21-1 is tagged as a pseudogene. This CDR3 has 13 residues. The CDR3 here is CASSKGTTDTQYF. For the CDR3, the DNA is TGTGCCAGCAGCAAGGGGACAACAGATACGCAGTATTTT.

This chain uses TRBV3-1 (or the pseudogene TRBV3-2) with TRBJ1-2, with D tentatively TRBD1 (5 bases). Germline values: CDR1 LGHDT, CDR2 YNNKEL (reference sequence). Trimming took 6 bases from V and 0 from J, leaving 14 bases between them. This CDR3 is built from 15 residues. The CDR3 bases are TGTGCCAGCAGTCAGGGTCCGGCCCCTAACTATGGCTACACCTTC. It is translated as CASSQGPAPNYGYTF.

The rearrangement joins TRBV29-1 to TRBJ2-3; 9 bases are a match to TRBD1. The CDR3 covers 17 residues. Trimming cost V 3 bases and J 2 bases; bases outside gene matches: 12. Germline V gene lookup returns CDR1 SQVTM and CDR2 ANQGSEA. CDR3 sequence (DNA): TGCAGCGTTGAGGAACCCTACAGGGGGCCTAACACAGATACGCAGTATTTT. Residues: CSVEEPYRGPNTDTQYF.

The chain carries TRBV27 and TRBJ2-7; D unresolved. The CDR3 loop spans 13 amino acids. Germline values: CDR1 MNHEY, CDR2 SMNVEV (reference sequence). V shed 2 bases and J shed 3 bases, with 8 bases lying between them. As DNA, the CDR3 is TGTGCCAGCAGTTTAACGCCCGGCTACGAGCAGTACTTC. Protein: CASSLTPGYEQYF.

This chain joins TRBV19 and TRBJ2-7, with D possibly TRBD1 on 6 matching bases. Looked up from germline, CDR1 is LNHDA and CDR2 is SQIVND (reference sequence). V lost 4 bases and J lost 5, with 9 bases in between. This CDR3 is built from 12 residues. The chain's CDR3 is CASSKDRNEQYF. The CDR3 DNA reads TGTGCCAGTAGTAAGGACAGAAACGAGCAGTACTTC.